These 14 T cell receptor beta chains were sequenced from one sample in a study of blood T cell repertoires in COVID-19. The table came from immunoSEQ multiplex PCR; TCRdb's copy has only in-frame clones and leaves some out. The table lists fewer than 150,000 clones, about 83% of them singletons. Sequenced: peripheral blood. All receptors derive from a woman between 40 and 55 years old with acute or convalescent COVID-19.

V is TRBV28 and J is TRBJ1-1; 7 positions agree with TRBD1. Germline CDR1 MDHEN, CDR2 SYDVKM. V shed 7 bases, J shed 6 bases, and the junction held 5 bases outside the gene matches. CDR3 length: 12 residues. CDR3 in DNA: TGTGCCAGCACTCAAGACAGGGCTGAAGCTTTCTTT. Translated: CASTQDRAEAFF.

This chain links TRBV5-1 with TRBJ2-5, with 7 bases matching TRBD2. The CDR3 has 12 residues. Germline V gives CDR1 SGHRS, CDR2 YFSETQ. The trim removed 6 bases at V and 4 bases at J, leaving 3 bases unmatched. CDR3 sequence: CASTGGGETQYF. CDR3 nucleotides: TGCGCCAGCACCGGCGGGGGAGAGACCCAGTACTTC.

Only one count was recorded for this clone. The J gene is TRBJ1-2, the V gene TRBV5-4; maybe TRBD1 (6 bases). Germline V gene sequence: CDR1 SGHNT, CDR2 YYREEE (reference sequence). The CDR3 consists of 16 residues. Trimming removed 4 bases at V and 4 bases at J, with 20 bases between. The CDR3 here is CASSLRGRGAVYGYTF. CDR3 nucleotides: TGTGCCAGCAGCCTAAGAGGTCGGGGGGCCGTCTATGGCTACACCTTC.

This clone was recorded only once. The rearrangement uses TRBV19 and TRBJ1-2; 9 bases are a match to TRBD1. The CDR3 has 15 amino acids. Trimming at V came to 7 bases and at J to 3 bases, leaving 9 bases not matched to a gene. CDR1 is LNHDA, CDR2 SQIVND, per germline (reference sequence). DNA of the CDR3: TGTGCCAGTAAAGTACAGGGGGCCCCTGACTATGGCTACACCTTC. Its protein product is CASKVQGAPDYGYTF. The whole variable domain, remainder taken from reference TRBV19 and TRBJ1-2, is DGGITQSPKYLFRKEGQNVTLSCEQNLNHDAMYWYRQDPGQGLRLIYYSQIVNDFQKGDIAEGYSVSREKKESFPLTVTSAQKNPTAFYLCASKVQGAPDYGYTFGSGTRLTVV.

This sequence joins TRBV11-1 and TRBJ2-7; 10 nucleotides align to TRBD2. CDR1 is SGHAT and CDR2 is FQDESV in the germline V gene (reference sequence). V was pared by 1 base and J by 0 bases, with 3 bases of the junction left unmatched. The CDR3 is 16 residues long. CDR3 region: CASSLDPSGSSYEQYF. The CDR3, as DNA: TGTGCCAGCAGCTTAGATCCTAGCGGGAGCTCCTACGAGCAGTACTTC.

The CDR3 DNA follows: TGTGCCAGCAGCGCCGGACTAGCGGTAACATATTACAATGAGCAGTTCTTC. This gives the protein CASSAGLAVTYYNEQFF. The chain couples TRBV9 to TRBJ2-1; 10 bases are shared with TRBD2. After removal of 3 bases from V and 4 bases from J, the junction contained 10 bases not matched to a gene. CDR1 is SGDLS and CDR2 is YYNGEE in the germline V gene. This CDR3 spans 17 amino acids. Variable domain in full (rest from reference TRBV9 and TRBJ2-1): DSGVTQTPKHLITATGQRVTLRCSPRSGDLSVYWYQQSLDQGLQFLIQYYNGEERAKGNILERFSAQQFPDLHSELNLSSLELGDSALYFCASSAGLAVTYYNEQFFGPGTRLTVL.

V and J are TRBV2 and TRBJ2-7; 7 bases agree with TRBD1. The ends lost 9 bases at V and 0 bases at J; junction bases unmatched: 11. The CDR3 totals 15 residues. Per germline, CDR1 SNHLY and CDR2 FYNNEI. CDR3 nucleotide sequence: TGTGCCAGTTCTAGGGACAGCTTCATCTCCTACGAGCAGTACTTC. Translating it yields CASSRDSFISYEQYF.

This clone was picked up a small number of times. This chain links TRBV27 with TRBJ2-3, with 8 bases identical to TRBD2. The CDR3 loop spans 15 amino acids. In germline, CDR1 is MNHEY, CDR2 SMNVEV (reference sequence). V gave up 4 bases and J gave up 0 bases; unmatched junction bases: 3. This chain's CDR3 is CASSSSGLSTDTQYF. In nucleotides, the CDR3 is TGTGCCAGCAGTTCTAGCGGGCTCAGCACAGATACGCAGTATTTT.

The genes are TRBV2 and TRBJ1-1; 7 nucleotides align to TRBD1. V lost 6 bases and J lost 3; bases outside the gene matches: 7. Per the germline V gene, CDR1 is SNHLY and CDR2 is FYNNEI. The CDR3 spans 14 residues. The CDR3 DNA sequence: TGTGCCAGCAGCTCGACAGGGCCCTACACTGAAGCTTTCTTT. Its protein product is CASSSTGPYTEAFF.

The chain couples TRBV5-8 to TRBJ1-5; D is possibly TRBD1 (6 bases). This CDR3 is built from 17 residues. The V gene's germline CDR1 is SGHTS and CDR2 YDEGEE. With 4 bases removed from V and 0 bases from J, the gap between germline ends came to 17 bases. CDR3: CASSRTVAQYSNQPQHF. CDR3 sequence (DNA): TGTGCCAGCAGCCGGACAGTTGCACAATATAGCAATCAGCCCCAGCATTTT.

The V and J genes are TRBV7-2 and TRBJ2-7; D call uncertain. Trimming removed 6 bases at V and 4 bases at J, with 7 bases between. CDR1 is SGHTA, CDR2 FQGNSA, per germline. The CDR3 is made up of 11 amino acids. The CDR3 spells CASSSLYEQYF. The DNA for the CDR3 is TGTGCCAGCAGTTCCCTATACGAGCAGTACTTC.

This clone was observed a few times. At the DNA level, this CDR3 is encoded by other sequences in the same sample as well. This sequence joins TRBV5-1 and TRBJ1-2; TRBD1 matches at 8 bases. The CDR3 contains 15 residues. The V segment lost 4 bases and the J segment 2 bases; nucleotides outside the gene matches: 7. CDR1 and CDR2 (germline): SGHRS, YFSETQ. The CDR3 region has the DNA TGCGCCAGCAGCCGAGGACAGGGAGCCAACTATGGCTACACCTTC. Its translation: CASSRGQGANYGYTF. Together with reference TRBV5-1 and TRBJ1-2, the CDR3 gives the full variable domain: KAGVTQTPRYLIKTRGQQVTLSCSPISGHRSVSWYQQTPGQGLQFLFEYFSETQRNKGNFPGRFSGRQFSNSRSEMNVSTLELGDSALYLCASSRGQGANYGYTFGSGTRLTVV.

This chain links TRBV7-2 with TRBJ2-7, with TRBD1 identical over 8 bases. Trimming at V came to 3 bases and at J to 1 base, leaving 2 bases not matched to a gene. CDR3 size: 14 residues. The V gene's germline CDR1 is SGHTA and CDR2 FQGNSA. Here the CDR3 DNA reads TGTGCCAGCAGCTTTACAGGGGGGTCCTACGAGCAGTACTTC. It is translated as CASSFTGGSYEQYF.

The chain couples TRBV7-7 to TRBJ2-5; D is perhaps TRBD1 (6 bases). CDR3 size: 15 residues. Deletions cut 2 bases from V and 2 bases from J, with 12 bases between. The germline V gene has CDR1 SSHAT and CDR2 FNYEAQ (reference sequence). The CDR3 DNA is TGTGCCAGCAGCTTAATCAGGGGCGGTCAAGAGACCCAGTACTTC. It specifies CASSLIRGGQETQYF.